A selection of T cell receptor beta chains follows, all from one sample in a study of resident and recirculating memory T cells in vitiligo. The method was immunoSEQ multiplex PCR; TCRdb's version includes in-frame clones alone and lacks a portion of them. This sample yields roughly 80,000 clones, of which around 90% are seen a single time; roughly 5.1% belongs to the top ten. Material for sequencing was blood. These receptors all stem from a male donor with vitiligo. Each CDR3 is given without its conserved first and last residue.

j_gene	v_gene	CDR3aa
TRBJ2-4	TRBV30	AWSVQGAGVI
TRBJ2-2	TRBV5-4	ASSLGLAGAGELF
TRBJ2-7	TRBV7-9	ASSLALEQY
TRBJ1-1	TRBV6-5	ASSFDREAF
TRBJ2-5	TRBV9	ASSPGFSETQY
TRBJ1-5	TRBV5-1	ASSSTGGAHQPQH
TRBJ1-2	TRBV5-1	ASSAATDLKGYGYT
TRBJ1-1	TRBV2	ASIEQGLNTEAF
TRBJ2-7	TRBV9	ASSVGSSGLTYEQY
TRBJ2-1	TRBV10-2	ASSKLAGDSYNEQF
TRBJ2-5	TRBV28	ASSFTGYDRQETQY
TRBJ1-5	TRBV28	ASSFRGPRQPQH
TRBJ1-3	TRBV9	ASSVNRGTIY
TRBJ2-5	TRBV18	ASSLPGGETQY
TRBJ2-3	TRBV9	ASSVRGLAPTTDTQY
TRBJ2-1	TRBV27	ASSLGLAGGNEQF
TRBJ2-5	TRBV7-2	ASSLIREETQY
TRBJ2-2	TRBV4-1	ASSQYMLAGPPNTGELF
TRBJ1-5	TRBV4-1	ASSLQANSNQPQH
TRBJ1-1	TRBV6-1	ASSERVRGTEAF
TRBJ2-5	TRBV7-2	ASSWPPLAVQETQY
TRBJ1-2	TRBV19	ASSRAGRAEGYT
TRBJ2-5	TRBV27	ASTPSGGDIVLEETQY
TRBJ2-5	TRBV9	ASSEIQAGKETQY
TRBJ2-7	TRBV5-6	ASSPPSGSFYEQY
TRBJ1-1	TRBV5-4	ASSSLKGGTEAF
TRBJ2-1	TRBV6-1	ASSVGAGGPNNEQF
TRBJ1-2	TRBV5-1	ASSWTGGDYT
TRBJ2-3	TRBV4-3	ASSQDGTSAIDTQY
TRBJ1-5	TRBV19	ASSEGRGRQPQH
TRBJ2-3	TRBV28	ASSLLAASTDTQY
TRBJ2-1	TRBV6-4	ASSDSAGSYNEQF
TRBJ1-5	TRBV28	ASSGPGVGNQPQH
TRBJ1-2	TRBV28	ASSLTGGYGYT
TRBJ2-3	TRBV28	ARNCAYSGTSTDTQY
TRBJ2-1	TRBV27	ASSPTGSPRNEQF
TRBJ2-1	TRBV7-9	ASSPFGTGREDNEQF
TRBJ2-1	TRBV7-3	ASSLGSTDLHNEQF
TRBJ2-5	TRBV4-2	ASSQIGPGLSETQY
TRBJ1-1	TRBV7-9	ASSQGQGWAEAF
TRBJ2-1	TRBV18	ASSPGLAGNPYNEQF
TRBJ1-6	TRBV5-1	ASRTGQMDSPLH
TRBJ1-3	TRBV4-1	ASSQGRARGSSGNTIY
TRBJ1-3	TRBV10-3	AISENYTPGGNTIY
TRBJ2-7	TRBV7-9	ASSWGTGYYEQY
TRBJ2-1	TRBV5-1	ASSLMGRNNEQF
TRBJ1-2	TRBV27	ASSFTYSYGYT
TRBJ2-3	TRBV27	ASSFAGVGDTQY
TRBJ1-5	TRBV27	ASSLTGQQPQH
TRBJ2-1	TRBV5-4	ASSPTGTSGRAWEGEQF
TRBJ1-4	TRBV2	ASPPEALTNEKLF
TRBJ2-5	TRBV4-3	ASSRHRSGTGGETQY
TRBJ1-2	TRBV27	ASSLYPGQANYGYT
TRBJ1-2	TRBV4-1	ASSQHAGQGAFGYGYT
TRBJ2-5	TRBV5-1	ASSKGDRGQETQY
TRBJ2-7	TRBV11-1	ASSSRRDRVHEQY
TRBJ1-3	TRBV11-2	ASSSYRGPPGNTIY
TRBJ2-7	TRBV10-3	AISDNRGPSYEQY
TRBJ1-4	TRBV2	ASSAGQAVVATNEKLF